Below, 32 T cell receptor beta chains from the same sample are listed, as sequenced in a study of shared clonotypes between healthy human individuals. Naive CD8 cells lacked CD45RO and underwent positive selection for CCR7, leaving out terminally differentiated effector memory CD45RA+ cells. Clones were sequenced by immunoSEQ multiplex PCR, and TCRdb holds only the in-frame ones, with some missing. The sample has about 590,000 clones, 95% seen once. The sequencing sample was made of naive CD8+ T cells sorted from blood. The receptors here all came from a woman aged 25 to 39 in good health.

The chain joins TRBV9 to TRBJ2-7; maybe TRBD1 (7 bases). This CDR3 is built from 13 residues. Germline CDR1 is SGDLS and CDR2 is YYNGEE. The V and J ends lost 7 bases and 4 bases respectively, with 15 bases between them. The DNA of the CDR3 is TGTGCCAGCGGGGGGACGGACAGGTACGAGCAGTACTTC. Translating it yields CASGGTDRYEQYF. Variable domain in full (rest from reference TRBV9 and TRBJ2-7): DSGVTQTPKHLITATGQRVTLRCSPRSGDLSVYWYQQSLDQGLQFLIQYYNGEERAKGNILERFSAQQFPDLHSELNLSSLELGDSALYFCASGGTDRYEQYFGPGTRLTVT.

This chain links TRBV7-9 with TRBJ2-5, with D possibly matching TRBD1 (5 bases). The V end was cut by 1 base, the J end by 5 bases, with 11 bases between. CDR3 length: 14 amino acids. Per the germline V gene, CDR1 is SEHNR and CDR2 is FQNEAQ (reference sequence). CDR3 loop: CASSLGQGLETQYF. The CDR3 bases are TGTGCCAGCAGCTTAGGGCAGGGTTTGGAGACCCAGTACTTC.

The chain has TRBV21-1 and TRBJ1-5; TRBD1, the table's D call, lacks a check against the DNA. TRBV21-1 is assigned pseudogene status. The CDR3 extends over 16 amino acids. In DNA, the CDR3 is TGTGCCAGCACCGAGTCCGGGACAGGTGTGAATCAGCCCCAGCATTTT. This sequence encodes CASTESGTGVNQPQHF.

The chain couples TRBV4-1 to TRBJ1-1, with TRBD1 matching 9 bases. The CDR3 is 17 amino acids. Trimming cost V 3 bases and J 5 bases; bases outside gene matches: 13. CDR1 and CDR2 from the germline V gene are MGHRA and YSYEKL. CDR3 sequence (DNA): TGCGCCAGCAGCCATCCCCCTTGGGACAGGGAAAGTACTGAAGCTTTCTTT. Amino acids: CASSHPPWDRESTEAFF.

The genes are TRBV9 and TRBJ2-2, with 10 bases aligning to TRBD2. J lost 7 bases, V lost 3 bases, and 3 bases had no gene match. Germline-derived CDR1 and CDR2 are SGDLS and YYNGEE. The length of the CDR3 is 14 residues. The CDR3 loop reads CASSGGTSVGELFF. The CDR3 coding sequence is TGTGCCAGCAGCGGCGGGACTAGCGTCGGGGAGCTGTTTTTT.

The chain recombines TRBV29-1 with TRBJ2-7; D not certain. V lost 1 base and J lost 0, with 10 bases in between. The CDR3 spans 14 residues. Germline loops: CDR1 SQVTM, CDR2 ANQGSEA. The CDR3 loop is CSVEVAENSYEQYF. The CDR3, as DNA: TGCAGCGTTGAAGTTGCCGAAAACTCCTACGAGCAGTACTTC.

The CDR3 spells CSVEEGSNSPLHF. The CDR3 DNA sequence: TGCAGCGTTGAAGAAGGGTCAAATTCACCCCTCCACTTT. The chain recombines TRBV29-1 with TRBJ1-6; D remains unclear. V was pared by 0 bases and J by 7 bases, with 7 bases between. The CDR3 loop spans 13 amino acids. Germline-derived CDR1 and CDR2 are SQVTM and ANQGSEA.

V and J are TRBV5-6 and TRBJ2-7; TRBD1 or TRBD2 may be the D gene (5 bases each). The V gene lost 1 base and the J gene lost 2 bases, with 10 bases spanning the gap. Germline V gene sequence: CDR1 SGHDT, CDR2 YYEEEE. The CDR3 consists of 14 residues. The CDR3 coding sequence is TGTGCCAGCAGCTTGAGCGGACATCCCTACGAGCAGTACTTC. Its protein product is CASSLSGHPYEQYF.

The V call is TRBV9, the J call TRBJ2-7; 9 bases agree with TRBD2. Trimming cost V 3 bases and J 1 base; bases outside gene matches: 2. This CDR3 spans 14 amino acids. The germline CDR1 and CDR2 sequences are SGDLS and YYNGEE. CDR3 in amino acids: CASSEAGGSYEQYF. CDR3 nucleotides: TGTGCCAGCAGCGAAGCGGGAGGATCCTACGAGCAGTACTTC.

The genes are TRBV7-8 and TRBJ2-1; no clear D. This CDR3 has 11 amino acids. CDR1 SGHVS and CDR2 FQNEAQ come from the germline V gene. The V end was cut by 1 base, the J end by 9 bases, with 4 bases between. The CDR3 is CASSLVSEQFF. The CDR3 DNA reads TGTGCCAGCAGCTTAGTTTCTGAGCAGTTCTTC.

V usage is TRBV4-2 and J usage is TRBJ2-7; D unresolved. Trimming took off 1 base at V and 4 bases at J, with 20 bases between the two ends. CDR1 and CDR2 (germline): LGHNA, YNFKEQ. CDR3 length: 17 residues. DNA for the CDR3: TGTGCCAGCAGCCAAGGCCCCGGTGGAGACAAACCTTACGAGCAGTACTTC. The encoded protein is CASSQGPGGDKPYEQYF.

The chain has TRBV27 and TRBJ2-3; no clear D. From germline, CDR1 is MNHEY and CDR2 SMNVEV (reference sequence). The V and J ends lost 6 bases and 5 bases respectively, with 12 bases between them. The CDR3 is made up of 13 amino acids. CDR3 protein: CASRLQKGDTQYF. In DNA, the CDR3 is TGTGCCAGCAGGCTCCAAAAGGGAGATACGCAGTATTTT.

The chain couples TRBV6-1 to TRBJ1-5; tentatively, D is TRBD1 (5 bases). The V gene's germline CDR1 is MNHNS and CDR2 SASEGT. The V end was cut by 2 bases, the J end by 0 bases, with 8 bases between. The CDR3 has 15 amino acids. The CDR3 region has the DNA TGTGCCAGCAGTGAATGGGGGAATAGCAATCAGCCCCAGCATTTT. It encodes CASSEWGNSNQPQHF.

The chain recombines TRBV28 with TRBJ2-7; possible D gene TRBD1, 7 bases. This CDR3 is 13 amino acids long. Germline CDR1 reads MDHEN; CDR2 reads SYDVKM. CDR3 sequence (DNA): TGTGCTTCCCGGGGGCAGGGGGCCTACGAGCAGTACTTC. Translated: CASRGQGAYEQYF.

The J gene is TRBJ2-2, the V gene TRBV7-2; 9 nucleotides agree with TRBD2. Germline V gene sequence: CDR1 SGHTA, CDR2 FQGNSA. This CDR3 region has 16 residues. The trim removed 5 bases at V and 4 bases at J, leaving 8 bases unmatched. CDR3 protein: CASSLLAGWVTGELFF. In nucleotides, the CDR3 is TGTGCCAGCAGCCTTCTAGCGGGATGGGTCACCGGGGAGCTGTTTTTT.

The chain couples TRBV27 to TRBJ1-1; D is possibly TRBD1 (6 bases). Germline CDR1 is MNHEY and CDR2 is SMNVEV (reference sequence). This CDR3 has 15 amino acids. V was trimmed by 2 bases and J by 6 bases, leaving 16 bases between them. CDR3 nucleotide sequence: TGTGCCAGCAGTTTAAGTGGCAGGGGATCCCCTGAAGCTTTCTTT. This encodes CASSLSGRGSPEAFF.

The chain employs TRBV27 and TRBJ2-1; 13 bases fit TRBD2. The junction had 7 bases not matched to a gene; V was cut back by 5 bases and J by 9 bases. Germline lookup yields CDR1 MNHEY and CDR2 SMNVEV (reference sequence). The CDR3 covers 15 residues. CDR3 loop: CASSPGTSGMGEQFF. CDR3 nucleotides: TGTGCCAGCAGTCCAGGGACTAGCGGGATGGGTGAGCAGTTCTTC.

The V call is TRBV11-2, the J call TRBJ2-7, with D possibly TRBD2 on 6 matching bases. The CDR3 extends over 13 amino acids. V lost 5 bases and J 3 bases, leaving 11 bases between the germline ends. Germline V CDR1 and CDR2: SGHAT, FQNNGV. The DNA for the CDR3 is TGTGCCAGCAGCGGGGACGGGGGCTACGAGCAGTACTTC. As protein: CASSGDGGYEQYF.

V and J are TRBV21-1 and TRBJ2-7. TRBV21-1 is assigned pseudogene status. This CDR3 contains 13 residues. The CDR3 spells CASSVRKGGEQYF. As DNA, the CDR3 is TGTGCCAGCAGCGTAAGGAAGGGGGGCGAGCAGTACTTC.

This chain joins TRBV25-1 and TRBJ1-5; D may be TRBD1 (6 bases). Germline-derived CDR1 and CDR2 are MGHDK and SYGVNS. V lost 3 bases and J lost 5, with 11 bases in between. The CDR3 runs to 14 residues. The DNA for the CDR3 is TGTGCCAGCAGTGACAGGGGATCCCATCAGCCCCAGCATTTT. This translates into CASSDRGSHQPQHF.

The chain recombines TRBV13 with TRBJ2-5; 9 bases line up with TRBD1. The CDR3 runs 14 residues. Germline V gene data show CDR1 as PRHDT and CDR2 as FYEKMQ (reference sequence). V lost 3 bases to trimming and J lost 9 bases; unmatched junction nucleotides: 8. CDR3 in amino acids: CASSFGTGTKAQYF. CDR3 DNA sequence: TGTGCCAGCAGCTTCGGGACAGGGACGAAGGCCCAGTACTTC. The full variable domain, its missing parts supplied by reference TRBV13 and TRBJ2-5, is AAGVIQSPRHLIKEKRETATLKCYPIPRHDTVYWYQQGPGQDPQFLISFYEKMQSDKGSIPDRFSAQQFSDYHSELNMSSLELGDSALYFCASSFGTGTKAQYFGPGTRLLVL.

The chain is built from TRBV15 and TRBJ2-1, with 8 bases identical to TRBD2. Germline V gene data show CDR1 as LNHNV and CDR2 as YYDKDF (reference sequence). V was clipped by 0 bases and J by 2 bases; unmatched bases: 6. CDR3 length: 17 residues. CDR3 coding DNA: TGTGCCACCAGCAGAGATGCTCGGGAGGGCGCCTACAATGAGCAGTTCTTC. It codes for CATSRDAREGAYNEQFF.

For the CDR3, the DNA is TGTGCCTGGAGTGTGGGACTAGCGGGAGGGTACGAGCAGTACTTC. Translated, it gives CAWSVGLAGGYEQYF. This chain connects TRBV30 to TRBJ2-7; 16 positions agree with TRBD2. This CDR3 region has 15 residues. V shed 0 bases, J shed 4 bases, and the junction held 0 bases outside the gene matches. Per the germline V gene, CDR1 is GTSNPN and CDR2 is SVGIG (reference sequence).

The rearrangement links TRBV5-4 to TRBJ2-1; no definite D call. Germline V gene sequence: CDR1 SGHNT, CDR2 YYREEE (reference sequence). Between the trimmed V and J ends, which lost 4 bases and 5 bases, there was a span of 10 bases. The CDR3 covers 13 residues. The CDR3 DNA reads TGTGCCAGCAGCAGAACTTTGAACAATGAGCAGTTCTTC. Its translation: CASSRTLNNEQFF.

The chain recombines TRBV7-8 with TRBJ2-3, with 10 nucleotides matching TRBD1. CDR3 length: 17 residues. The germline V gene has CDR1 SGHVS and CDR2 FQNEAQ. V shed 3 bases, J shed 2 bases, and the junction held 8 bases outside the gene matches. The CDR3 coding sequence is TGTGCCAGCAGCTTTTTTGTCGGGACAGGGGTCACAGATACGCAGTATTTT. This translates into CASSFFVGTGVTDTQYF.

This clone was seen once. The V and J genes are TRBV28 and TRBJ1-4; D is uncertain. Germline V gives CDR1 MDHEN, CDR2 SYDVKM. The CDR3 extends over 13 amino acids. The V end lost 3 bases, the J end lost 4 bases, and 6 bases lay between the germline ends. CDR3 residues: CASSFNLNEKLFF. CDR3 in DNA: TGTGCCAGCAGTTTCAATCTTAATGAAAAACTGTTTTTT.

This rearrangement joins TRBV14 to TRBJ1-1; the D is unclear. Germline CDR1 and CDR2: SGHDN and FVKESK. The CDR3 sequence is 15 residues long. The germline V and J ends were trimmed by 1 base and 0 bases, with 9 bases remaining between them. The CDR3 region is CASSQALGMNTEAFF. The CDR3 DNA follows: TGTGCCAGCAGCCAAGCACTGGGGATGAACACTGAAGCTTTCTTT.

The chain carries TRBV7-6 and TRBJ1-2, with D possibly matching TRBD1 (5 bases). The ends were cut back, 5 bases at V and 5 bases at J, with 18 bases in the middle. Germline V gene data show CDR1 as SGHVS and CDR2 as FNYEAQ. The CDR3 is 15 amino acids. CDR3 protein: CASSPGYMVSYGYTF. The DNA for the CDR3 is TGTGCCAGCAGCCCAGGGTACATGGTTTCATATGGCTACACCTTC.

V gene TRBV15 combines with J gene TRBJ2-2; 9 positions match TRBD1. This CDR3 spans 16 amino acids. With V trimmed by 4 bases and J by 5 bases, 8 bases remained unmatched. The germline V gene has CDR1 LNHNV and CDR2 YYDKDF (reference sequence). The DNA of the CDR3 is TGTGCCACCAGCACGGGACAGGGATGGGAGACCGGGGAGCTGTTTTTT. Translated, it gives CATSTGQGWETGELFF.

The chain combines TRBV19 with TRBJ1-2; D uncertain. The germline V and J ends were trimmed by 3 bases and 2 bases, with 19 bases remaining between them. The length of the CDR3 is 17 residues. The germline CDR1 and CDR2 sequences are LNHDA and SQIVND (reference sequence). CDR3: CASSMKVSTGTNYGYTF. CDR3 in DNA: TGTGCCAGTAGTATGAAGGTCTCAACTGGAACCAACTATGGCTACACCTTC.

The chain is built from TRBV30 and TRBJ2-1; maybe TRBD2 (5 bases). This CDR3 is built from 14 residues. Germline CDR1 is GTSNPN and CDR2 is SVGIG (reference sequence). Trimming pared 2 bases from V and 10 bases from J, leaving 18 bases between. For the CDR3, the DNA is TGTGCCTGGAGTAATTGGCGGGCCAGAGGGGAGCAGTTCTTC. Protein product: CAWSNWRARGEQFF.

The genes are TRBV5-4 and TRBJ1-4, with a possible D match to TRBD1 (6 bases). CDR3 length equals 13 residues. The V gene lost 2 bases and the J gene lost 5 bases, with 7 bases spanning the gap. Germline V gene sequence: CDR1 SGHNT, CDR2 YYREEE (reference sequence). This CDR3 is CASSFQGNEKLFF. CDR3 nucleotides: TGTGCCAGCAGCTTTCAGGGGAATGAAAAACTGTTTTTT. The full variable domain, with the rest looked up from reference TRBV5-4 and TRBJ1-4, is ETGVTQSPTHLIKTRGQQVTLRCSSQSGHNTVSWYQQALGQGPQFIFQYYREEENGRGNFPPRFSGLQFPNYSSELNVNALELDDSALYLCASSFQGNEKLFFGSGTQLSVL.